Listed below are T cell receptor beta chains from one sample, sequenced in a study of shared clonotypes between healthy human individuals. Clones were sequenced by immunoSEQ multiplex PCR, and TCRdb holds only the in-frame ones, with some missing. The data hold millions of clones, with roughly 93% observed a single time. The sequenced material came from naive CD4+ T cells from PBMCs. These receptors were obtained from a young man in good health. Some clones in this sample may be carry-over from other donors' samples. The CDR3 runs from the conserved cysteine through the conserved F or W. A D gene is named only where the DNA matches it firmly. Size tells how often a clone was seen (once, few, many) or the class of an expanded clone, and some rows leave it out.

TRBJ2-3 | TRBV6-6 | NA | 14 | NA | TGTGCCACCTACCGGGCACCTAGCACAGATACGCAGTATTTT | CATYRAPSTDTQYF
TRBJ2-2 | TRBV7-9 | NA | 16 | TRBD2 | TGTGCCAGCCAATCACTAGCGGGGTCAAACACCGGGGAGCTGTTTTTT | CASQSLAGSNTGELFF
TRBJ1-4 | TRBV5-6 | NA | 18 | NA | TGTGCCAGCAGCTTGGGGGCCCCTCTACAGGGTCGGAACGAAAAACTGTTTTTT | CASSLGAPLQGRNEKLFF
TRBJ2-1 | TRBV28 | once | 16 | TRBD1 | TGTGCCAGCAGTTTGACAGGGCAGGGATGGTACAATGAGCAGTTCTTC | CASSLTGQGWYNEQFF
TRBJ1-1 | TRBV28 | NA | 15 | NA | TGTGCCAGCAGTTTATTTTCCCGAATGAACACTGAAGCTTTCTTT | CASSLFSRMNTEAFF
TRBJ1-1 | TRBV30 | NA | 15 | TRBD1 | TGTGCCTGGAGTGGGACAGGGGTCCGGAACACTGAAGCTTTCTTT | CAWSGTGVRNTEAFF
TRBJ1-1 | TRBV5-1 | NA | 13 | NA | TGCGCCAGCAGCTTTGGGTCTCCCCCTGAAGCTTTCTTT | CASSFGSPPEAFF
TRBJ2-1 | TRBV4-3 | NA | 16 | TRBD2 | TGCGCCAGCAGCCAAGAATATCTAGCGGGATATTATGAGCAGTTCTTC | CASSQEYLAGYYEQFF
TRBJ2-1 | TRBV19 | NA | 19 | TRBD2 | TGTGCCAGTAGAAGATCGGGGGCGCGGACTAGCGGGAAGGTCCATGAGCAGTTCTTC | CASRRSGARTSGKVHEQFF
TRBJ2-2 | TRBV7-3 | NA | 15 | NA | TGTGCCAGCAGTTCGACAAGGGGATTCACCGGGGAGCTGTTTTTT | CASSSTRGFTGELFF
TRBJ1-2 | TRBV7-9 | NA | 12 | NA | TGTGCCAGCAGCTTAGGGTCGGCAGCCTACACCTTC | CASSLGSAAYTF
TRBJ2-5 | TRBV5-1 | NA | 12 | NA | TGCGCCAGCAGCAGGCAACAAGAGACCCAGTACTTC | CASSRQQETQYF
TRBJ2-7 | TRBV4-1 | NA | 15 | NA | TGCGCCAGCAGCCACGAACAGATTGGGACCTACGAGCAGTACTTC | CASSHEQIGTYEQYF
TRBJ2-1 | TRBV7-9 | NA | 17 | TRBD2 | TGTGCCAGCAGCTTAGCGCCTGCGGGAGGCACCTACAATGAGCAGTTCTTC | CASSLAPAGGTYNEQFF
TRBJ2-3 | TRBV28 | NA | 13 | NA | TGTGCCAGCAGTTTGCAACGCACAGATACGCAGTATTTT | CASSLQRTDTQYF
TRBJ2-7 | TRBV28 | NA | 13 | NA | TGTGCCAGCACCCCGGACAAACCCTACGAGCAGTACTTC | CASTPDKPYEQYF
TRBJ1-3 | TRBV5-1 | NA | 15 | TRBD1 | TGCGCCAGCAGCTTGGCAGGGGGCTCCGGAAACACCATATATTTT | CASSLAGGSGNTIYF
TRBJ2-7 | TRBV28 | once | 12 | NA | TGTGCCAGCAGTTGGAGCTCCTACGAGCAGTACTTC | CASSWSSYEQYF
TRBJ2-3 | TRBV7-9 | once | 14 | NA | TGTGCCAGCAGCTCCGACAGGTTTACAGATACGCAGTATTTT | CASSSDRFTDTQYF
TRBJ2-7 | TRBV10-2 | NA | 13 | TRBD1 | TGCGCCAGCAGTCTACAGGGGGCGGATGAGCAGTACTTC | CASSLQGADEQYF
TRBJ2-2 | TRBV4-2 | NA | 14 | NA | TGTGCCAGCAGCCAAGACGGGGGCACCGGGGAGCTGTTTTTT | CASSQDGGTGELFF
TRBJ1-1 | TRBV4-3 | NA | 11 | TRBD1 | TGCGCCAGCAGCCAGAGGGACAGGGCTTTCTTT | CASSQRDRAFF
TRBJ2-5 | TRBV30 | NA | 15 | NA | TGTGCCTGGAGTGTACAGAAGGTGGTCGCGGAGACCCAGTACTTC | CAWSVQKVVAETQYF
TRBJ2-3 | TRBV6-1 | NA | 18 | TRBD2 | TGTGCCAGCAGTGAAGTAGGGACTAGCAGTACTAGCACAGATACGCAGTATTTT | CASSEVGTSSTSTDTQYF
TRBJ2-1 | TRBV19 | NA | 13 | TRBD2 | TGTGCCAGTAGGCGGGAGGGCCTGTATGAGCAGTTCTTC | CASRREGLYEQFF
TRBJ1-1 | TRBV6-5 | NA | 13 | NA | TGTGCCAGCAGTTCCTATGTGAACACTGAAGCTTTCTTT | CASSSYVNTEAFF
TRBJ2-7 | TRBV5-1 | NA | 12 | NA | TGCGCCAGCAGCCCGGACATCTACGAGCAGTACTTC | CASSPDIYEQYF
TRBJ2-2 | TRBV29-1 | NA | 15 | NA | TGCAGCGTTGTTATAGGGGCGCGAAACACCGGGGAGCTGTTTTTT | CSVVIGARNTGELFF
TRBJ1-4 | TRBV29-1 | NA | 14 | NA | TGCAGCGTCGGAGCCCAGGGCGCAAATGAAAAACTGTTTTTT | CSVGAQGANEKLFF
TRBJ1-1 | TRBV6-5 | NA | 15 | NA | TGTGCCAGCAGTTACTCGCTCCCGGCGGACACTGAAGCTTTCTTT | CASSYSLPADTEAFF
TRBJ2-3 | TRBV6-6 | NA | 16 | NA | TGTGCCAGCAGTAATCTAGCGAGATCTAGCACAGATACGCAGTATTTT | CASSNLARSSTDTQYF
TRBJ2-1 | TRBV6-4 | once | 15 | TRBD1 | TGTGCCAGCAGCCGACAGGGAAGCTCCTACAATGAGCAGTTCTTC | CASSRQGSSYNEQFF
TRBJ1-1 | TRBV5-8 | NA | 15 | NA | TGTGCCAGCAGCTTCCCGGGCGCGGGAGGCACTGAAGCTTTCTTT | CASSFPGAGGTEAFF
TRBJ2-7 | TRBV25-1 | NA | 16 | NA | TGTGCCAGCAGTGAATATTTGGGGGGAAGCTCCTACGAGCAGTACTTC | CASSEYLGGSSYEQYF
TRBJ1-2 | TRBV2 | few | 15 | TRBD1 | TGTGCCAGCAGTGAAGGTATCCGGACAGGGGATGGCTACACCTTC | CASSEGIRTGDGYTF
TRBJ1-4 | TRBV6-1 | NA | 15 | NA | TGTGCCAGCAGTGAGCTTCGAGGGCCGAATGAAAAACTGTTTTTT | CASSELRGPNEKLFF
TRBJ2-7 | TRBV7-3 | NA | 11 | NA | TGTGCCAGCAGTCTCCCCAACGAGCAGTACTTC | CASSLPNEQYF
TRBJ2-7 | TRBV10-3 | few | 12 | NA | TGTGCCATCAGGACGGACAGTTACGAGCAGTACTTC | CAIRTDSYEQYF
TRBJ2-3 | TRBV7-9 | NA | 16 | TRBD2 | TGTGCCAGCAGAACCACTAGCGGGATGAGCACAGATACGCAGTATTTT | CASRTTSGMSTDTQYF
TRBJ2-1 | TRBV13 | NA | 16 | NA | TGTGCCAGCAGCGGAGGAGGGGGTCCGTGGTACAATGAGCAGTTCTTC | CASSGGGGPWYNEQFF
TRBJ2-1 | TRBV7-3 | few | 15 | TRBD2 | TGTGCCAGCAGCTCCGGGACTAGCGCCTACAATGAGCAGTTCTTC | CASSSGTSAYNEQFF
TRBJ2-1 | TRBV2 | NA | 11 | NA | TGTGCCAGCACCCCCTACAATGAGCAGTTCTTC | CASTPYNEQFF
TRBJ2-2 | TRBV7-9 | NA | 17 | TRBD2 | TGTGCCAGCAGCTCAAAGGGCGGGAGGGCCCGGGCCGGGGAGCTGTTTTTT | CASSSKGGRARAGELFF
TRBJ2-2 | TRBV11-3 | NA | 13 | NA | TGTGCCAGCAGCTTCAGAGGCACCGGGGAGCTGTTTTTT | CASSFRGTGELFF
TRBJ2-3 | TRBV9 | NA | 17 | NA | TGTGCCAGCAGCGCACCCCCGGGACACCCTTTGACAGATACGCAGTATTTT | CASSAPPGHPLTDTQYF
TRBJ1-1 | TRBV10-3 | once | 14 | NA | TGTGCCATCAGTCAACAACAGCTGAACACTGAAGCTTTCTTT | CAISQQQLNTEAFF
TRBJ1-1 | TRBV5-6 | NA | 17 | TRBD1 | TGTGCCAGCAGCCACTTTGCCCTAGGCAGGGACAGCACTGAAGCTTTCTTT | CASSHFALGRDSTEAFF
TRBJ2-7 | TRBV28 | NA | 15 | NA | TGTGCCAGCAGTTTATTAGCAGGGCTTAGTGGCGAGCAGTACTTC | CASSLLAGLSGEQYF
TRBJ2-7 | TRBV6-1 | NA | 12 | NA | TGTGCCAGCAGGCCCACAGCTTCCGAGCAGTACTTC | CASRPTASEQYF
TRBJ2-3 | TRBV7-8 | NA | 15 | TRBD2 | TGTGCCAGCAGCAGAGCGGGAGAAAGCACAGATACGCAGTATTTT | CASSRAGESTDTQYF
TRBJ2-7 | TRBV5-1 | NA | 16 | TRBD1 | TGCGCCAGCAGCCTATCGGGACAGGGAGTTTCCTACGAGCAGTACTTC | CASSLSGQGVSYEQYF